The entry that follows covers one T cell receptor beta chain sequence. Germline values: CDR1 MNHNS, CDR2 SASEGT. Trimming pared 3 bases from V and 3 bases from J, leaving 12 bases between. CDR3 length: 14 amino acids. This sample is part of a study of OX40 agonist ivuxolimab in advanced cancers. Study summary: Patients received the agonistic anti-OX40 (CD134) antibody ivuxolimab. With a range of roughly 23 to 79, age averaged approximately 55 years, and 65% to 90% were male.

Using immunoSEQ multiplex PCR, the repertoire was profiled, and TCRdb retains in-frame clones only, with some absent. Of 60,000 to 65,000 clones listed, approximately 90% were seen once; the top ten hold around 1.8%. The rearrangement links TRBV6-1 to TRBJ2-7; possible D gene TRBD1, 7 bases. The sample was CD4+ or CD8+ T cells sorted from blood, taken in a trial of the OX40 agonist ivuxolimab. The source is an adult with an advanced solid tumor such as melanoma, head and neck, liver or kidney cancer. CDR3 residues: CASSDGGQSYEQYF. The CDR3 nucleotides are TGTGCCAGCAGTGACGGGGGACAGAGCTACGAGCAGTACTTC.